A selection of T cell receptor beta chains follows, all from one sample in a study of blood T cell repertoires in COVID-19. Data came from immunoSEQ multiplex PCR; TCRdb stores just in-frame clones and leaves some out. Here the sample spans approximately 90,000 clones, 90% being singletons. What was sequenced was peripheral blood. These receptor sequences come from a man in his 60s with acute or convalescent COVID-19. Both conserved end residues are part of each CDR3. D genes are given only for firm matches. Size is omitted from some rows. Given values are once, few, many or a class for expanded clones.

d_call cdr3_length j_call v_call clone_size cdr3_aa cdr3_nt
- 16 TRBJ1-1 TRBV21-1 - CASSKTGGKESSEAFF TGTGCCAGCAGCAAAACAGGGGGGAAAGAAAGCTCTGAAGCTTTCTTT
TRBD1 15 TRBJ1-2 TRBV5-4 once CASSLPSRGVAGYTF TGTGCCAGCAGCTTGCCCTCCAGGGGGGTGGCTGGCTACACCTTC
TRBD2 15 TRBJ2-3 TRBV19 - CASSTGGGLWDTQYF TGTGCCAGTAGTACCGGGGGAGGGTTATGGGATACGCAGTATTTT
- 11 TRBJ1-2 TRBV12-3/TRBV12-4 - CASSLEGGYTF TGTGCCAGCAGTTTAGAGGGGGGCTACACCTTC
- 14 TRBJ1-1 TRBV5-8 - CASSLRTLGTEAFF TGTGCCAGCAGCCTTAGGACATTGGGCACTGAAGCTTTCTTT
TRBD1 16 TRBJ1-1 TRBV25-1 - CASSGGGQGWITEAFF TGTGCCAGCAGTGGGGGCGGACAGGGATGGATCACTGAAGCTTTCTTT
- 15 TRBJ1-1 TRBV4-1 - CASSQGPRSGTEAFF TGCGCCAGCAGCCAAGGCCCCCGTAGTGGCACTGAAGCTTTCTTT
- 14 TRBJ1-3 TRBV6-5 - CASGYGYSGNTIYF TGTGCCAGCGGATACGGGTACTCTGGAAACACCATATATTTT
TRBD1 13 TRBJ1-1 TRBV6-5 - CASTDRANTEAFF TGTGCCAGCACCGACAGGGCCAACACTGAAGCTTTCTTT
- 12 TRBJ1-2 TRBV30 - CAWGGESYGYTF TGTGCCTGGGGAGGGGAGAGCTATGGCTACACCTTC
- 14 TRBJ1-2 TRBV6-5 - CASSSPTSNYGYTF TGTGCCAGCAGTTCCCCGACATCTAACTATGGCTACACCTTC
- 16 TRBJ2-2 TRBV27 - CASSPQGPRNTGELFF TGTGCCAGCAGTCCCCAGGGGCCGCGGAACACCGGGGAGCTGTTTTTT
- 14 TRBJ2-1 TRBV20-1 - CSASAYQGYNEQFF TGCAGTGCTAGTGCATATCAGGGCTACAATGAGCAGTTCTTC
TRBD2 17 TRBJ2-3 TRBV10-3 - CAISVGLAGGPQDTQYF TGTGCCATCAGTGTGGGACTAGCGGGGGGGCCACAAGATACGCAGTATTTT
TRBD1 16 TRBJ1-1 TRBV30 - CAWREGQGGRYTEAFF TGTGCCTGGAGGGAGGGACAGGGGGGTAGATACACTGAAGCTTTCTTT
- 13 TRBJ1-5 TRBV3-1/TRBV3-2 - CASSQIRGQPQHF TGTGCCAGCAGCCAAATAAGGGGTCAGCCCCAGCATTTT
- 14 TRBJ1-2 TRBV2 - CASSEPSPGRGYTF TGTGCCAGCAGTGAACCTTCCCCGGGAAGGGGCTACACCTTC
- 14 TRBJ1-1 TRBV6-1 - CASSDQGTNTEAFF TGTGCCAGCAGTGACCAGGGAACTAACACTGAAGCTTTCTTT
TRBD1 16 TRBJ1-1 TRBV7-2 - CASSFPSQGRNTEAFF TGTGCCAGCAGCTTCCCCTCACAGGGGAGAAACACTGAAGCTTTCTTT
- 14 TRBJ1-2 TRBV5-1 - CASRSPPGVYGYTF TGCGCCAGCAGATCACCGCCGGGGGTGTATGGCTACACCTTC
TRBD2 16 TRBJ2-3 TRBV6-4 once CASKGLAGGRTDTQYF TGTGCCAGCAAAGGACTAGCGGGGGGACGAACAGATACGCAGTATTTT
TRBD2 15 TRBJ2-3 TRBV3-1/TRBV3-2 once CASAFGGAGLDTQYF TGTGCCAGCGCTTTCGGGGGGGCGGGATTAGATACGCAGTATTTT
- 14 TRBJ1-2 TRBV2 - CASSGQRANYGYTF TGTGCCAGCAGTGGACAGAGAGCTAACTATGGCTACACCTTC
- 16 TRBJ1-5 TRBV10-3 - CAISDDGRGLDQPQHF TGTGCCATCAGTGATGATGGAAGGGGACTGGATCAGCCCCAGCATTTT
TRBD2 14 TRBJ2-3 TRBV10-3 - CAISNGGGTDTQYF TGTGCCATCAGTAACGGGGGGGGCACAGATACGCAGTATTTT
TRBD1 16 TRBJ1-5 TRBV6-1 - CASSGTGAISNQPQHF TGTGCCAGCAGTGGTACAGGGGCGATAAGCAATCAGCCCCAGCATTTT
TRBD1 15 TRBJ2-2 TRBV5-4 - CASSRDSLKTGELFF TGTGCCAGCAGCCGGGACAGCCTAAAAACCGGGGAGCTGTTTTTT
TRBD1 16 TRBJ2-5 TRBV5-1 - CASSPSGQGLRETQYF TGCGCCAGCAGCCCCTCGGGACAGGGTCTTCGAGAGACCCAGTACTTC
- 13 TRBJ1-2 TRBV19 - CASSILDRSGYTF TGTGCCAGTAGTATTCTAGACAGGTCTGGCTACACCTTC
- 13 TRBJ1-2 TRBV3-1/TRBV3-2 - CASSQVQGGGYTF TGTGCCAGCAGCCAAGTCCAGGGAGGCGGCTACACCTTC
- 13 TRBJ2-2 TRBV7-2 - CASSFANTGELFF TGTGCCAGCAGCTTCGCGAACACCGGGGAGCTGTTTTTT
- 12 TRBJ1-1 TRBV18 - CASSSGNTEAFF TGTGCCAGCTCGTCGGGGAACACTGAAGCTTTCTTT
TRBD1 14 TRBJ1-1 TRBV5-4 - CASSHDRGLGEAFF TGTGCCAGCAGTCACGACAGGGGACTGGGTGAAGCTTTCTTT
- 14 TRBJ1-6 TRBV3-1/TRBV3-2 - CASSQGQINSPLHF TGTGCCAGCAGCCAAGGGCAGATCAATTCACCCCTCCACTTT
TRBD1 14 TRBJ2-5 TRBV5-1 - CASSIGTGGATQYF TGCGCCAGCAGCATCGGGACAGGGGGGGCGACCCAGTACTTC
- 15 TRBJ1-1 TRBV19 - CASSTRFLKNTEAFF TGTGCCAGTAGTACCAGGTTCCTTAAGAACACTGAAGCTTTCTTT
TRBD2 14 TRBJ2-5 TRBV5-1 - CASSLGREKETQYF TGCGCCAGCAGCCTTGGGAGGGAAAAGGAGACCCAGTACTTC
- 14 TRBJ2-7 TRBV6-1 - CASSDLGGIYEQYF TGTGCCAGCAGTGACCTTGGGGGGATATACGAGCAGTACTTC
- 13 TRBJ1-2 TRBV20-1 once CSASQGTNYGYTF TGCAGTGCTAGTCAGGGGACTAACTATGGCTACACCTTC
- 17 TRBJ1-5 TRBV6-1 - CASSEALPGWNNQPQHF TGTGCCAGCAGTGAAGCGCTTCCGGGGTGGAACAATCAGCCCCAGCATTTT
- 13 TRBJ1-1 TRBV2 - CAGRGRQNTEAFF TGTGCCGGCCGCGGCCGGCAAAACACTGAAGCTTTCTTT
- 13 TRBJ2-5 TRBV25-1 - CASSKAGQETQYF TGTGCCAGCAGTAAGGCGGGCCAAGAGACCCAGTACTTC
TRBD2 18 TRBJ2-2 TRBV6-1 - CASSGQGLAQTNTGELFF TGTGCCAGCAGTGGTCAGGGACTAGCGCAAACGAACACCGGGGAGCTGTTTTTT
- 15 TRBJ1-4 TRBV5-1 - CASSLLDTSNEKLFF TGCGCCAGCAGCCTGCTGGACACCTCTAATGAAAAACTGTTTTTT
- 13 TRBJ1-2 TRBV28 - CASSLLAGYGYTF TGTGCCAGCAGTTTACTGGCAGGGTATGGCTACACCTTC
- 12 TRBJ1-1 TRBV27 - CASSLRGTEAFF TGTGCCAGCAGTTTGAGGGGGACTGAAGCTTTCTTT
- 17 TRBJ2-4 TRBV19 - CASSTLEGRGAENIQYF TGTGCCAGTAGTACCCTCGAGGGACGGGGGGCGGAAAACATTCAGTACTTC
TRBD2 16 TRBJ2-3 TRBV6-5 - CASSYSRLAGGDTQYF TGTGCCAGCAGTTACTCGAGGCTAGCGGGGGGCGATACGCAGTATTTT
- 14 TRBJ1-2 TRBV5-1 - CASSLFPGVDGYTF TGCGCCAGCAGCTTGTTTCCAGGGGTGGATGGCTACACCTTC